This T cell receptor beta chain is drawn from a study of breast tumors, draining lymph nodes, adjacent tissues. Germline V gene data show CDR1 as SNHLY and CDR2 as FYNNEI. The V end lost 5 bases, the J end lost 8 bases, and 19 bases lay between the germline ends. The CDR3 consists of 15 residues. Samples came from axillary lymph nodes draining the breast cancer. TCRdb re-called the multiplex PCR reads with MiXCR, one entry per CDR3 protein. The sample contains about 220,000 distinct CDR3 sequences, under 40% of which appear only once. The V gene is TRBV2, the J gene TRBJ1-5; weak D call: TRBD1 (6 bases). The receptor's source is a female donor with breast cancer. Some clones in this sample may be carry-over from other donors' samples. Material: axillary lymph node tissue. CDR3 residues: CASSPGTPIGKPQHF. DNA for the CDR3: TGTGCCAGCAGTCCCGGGACACCAATCGGAAAGCCCCAGCATTTT.